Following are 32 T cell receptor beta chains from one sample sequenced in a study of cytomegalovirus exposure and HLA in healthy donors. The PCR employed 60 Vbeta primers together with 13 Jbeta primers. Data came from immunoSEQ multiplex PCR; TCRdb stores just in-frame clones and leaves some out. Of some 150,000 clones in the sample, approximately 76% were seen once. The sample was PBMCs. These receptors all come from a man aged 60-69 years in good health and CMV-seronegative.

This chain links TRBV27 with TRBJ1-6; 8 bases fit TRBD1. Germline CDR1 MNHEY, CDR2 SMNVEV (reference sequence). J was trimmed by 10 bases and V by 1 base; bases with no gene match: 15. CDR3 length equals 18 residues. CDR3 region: CASSLYPRLTGEGSPLHF. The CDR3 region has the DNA TGTGCCAGCAGTTTATACCCCCGGCTGACAGGGGAGGGATCACCCCTCCACTTT.

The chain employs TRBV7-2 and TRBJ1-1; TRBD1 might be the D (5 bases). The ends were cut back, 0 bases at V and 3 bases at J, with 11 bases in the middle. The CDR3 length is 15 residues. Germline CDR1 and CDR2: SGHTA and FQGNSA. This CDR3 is CASSLARARDTEAFF. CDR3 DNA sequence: TGTGCCAGCAGCTTAGCCAGGGCACGGGACACTGAAGCTTTCTTT. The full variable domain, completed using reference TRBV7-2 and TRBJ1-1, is GAGVSQSPSNKVTEKGKDVELRCDPISGHTALYWYRQSLGQGLEFLIYFQGNSAPDKSGLPSDRFSAERTGGSVSTLTIQRTQQEDSAVYLCASSLARARDTEAFFGQGTRLTVV.

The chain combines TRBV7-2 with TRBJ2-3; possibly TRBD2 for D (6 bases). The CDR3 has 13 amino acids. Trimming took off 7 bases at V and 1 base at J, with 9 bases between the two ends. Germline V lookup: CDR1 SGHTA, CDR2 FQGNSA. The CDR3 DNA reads TGTGCCAGCAAGCGGGCTCGCACAGATACGCAGTATTTT. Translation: CASKRARTDTQYF.

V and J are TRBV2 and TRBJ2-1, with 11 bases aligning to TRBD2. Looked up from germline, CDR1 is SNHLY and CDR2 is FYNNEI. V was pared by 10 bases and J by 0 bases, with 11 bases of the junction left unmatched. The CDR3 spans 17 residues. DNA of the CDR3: TGTGCCACCAAACCGGGACTAGCGGCGCTCTCCTACAATGAGCAGTTCTTC. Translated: CATKPGLAALSYNEQFF.

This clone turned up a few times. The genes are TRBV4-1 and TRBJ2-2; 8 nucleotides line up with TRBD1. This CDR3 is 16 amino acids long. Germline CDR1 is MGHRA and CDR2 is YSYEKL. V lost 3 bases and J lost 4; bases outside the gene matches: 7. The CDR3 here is CASSQEDRVGTGELFF. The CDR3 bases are TGCGCCAGCAGCCAGGAGGACAGGGTCGGCACCGGGGAGCTGTTTTTT.

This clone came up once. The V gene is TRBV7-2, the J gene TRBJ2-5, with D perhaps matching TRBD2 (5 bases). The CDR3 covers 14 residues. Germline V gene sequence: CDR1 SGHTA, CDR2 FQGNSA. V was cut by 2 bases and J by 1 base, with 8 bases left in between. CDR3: CASSLLGSQETQYF. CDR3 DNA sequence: TGTGCCAGCAGCTTACTAGGGAGCCAAGAGACCCAGTACTTC.

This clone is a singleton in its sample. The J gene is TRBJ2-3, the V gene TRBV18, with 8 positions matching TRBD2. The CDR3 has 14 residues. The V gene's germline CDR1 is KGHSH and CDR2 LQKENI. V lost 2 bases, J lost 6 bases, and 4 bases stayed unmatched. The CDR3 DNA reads TGTGCCAGCTCACCATTGGCTAGCGGGGATACGCAGTATTTT. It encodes CASSPLASGDTQYF. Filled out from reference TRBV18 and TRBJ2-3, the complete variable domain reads NAGVMQNPRHLVRRRGQEARLRCSPMKGHSHVYWYRQLPEEGLKFMVYLQKENIIDESGMPKERFSAEFPKEGPSILRIQQVVRGDSAAYFCASSPLASGDTQYFGPGTRLTVL.

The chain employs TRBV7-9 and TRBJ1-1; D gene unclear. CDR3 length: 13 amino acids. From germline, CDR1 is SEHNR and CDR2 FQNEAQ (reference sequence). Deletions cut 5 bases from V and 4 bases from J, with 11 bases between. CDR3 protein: CASSPAVGTEAFF. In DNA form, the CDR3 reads TGTGCCAGCAGCCCAGCGGTGGGCACTGAAGCTTTCTTT.

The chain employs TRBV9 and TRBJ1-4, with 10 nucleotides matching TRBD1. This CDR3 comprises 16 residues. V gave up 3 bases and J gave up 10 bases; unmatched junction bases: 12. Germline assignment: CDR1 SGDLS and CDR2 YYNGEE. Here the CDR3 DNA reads TGTGCCAGCAGCGCGGAACCGACAGGGGGCCGGGGAAAACTGTTTTTT. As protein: CASSAEPTGGRGKLFF.

CDR3: CASSLLLRGNEQFF. CDR3 nucleotide sequence: TGTGCCAGCAGCTTGTTACTACGGGGGAATGAGCAGTTCTTC. The chain uses TRBV5-5 and TRBJ2-1; possibly TRBD2 for D (6 bases). Germline CDR1 reads SGHKS; CDR2 reads YYEKEE (reference sequence). V dropped 1 base and J dropped 7 bases, with 12 bases sitting between them. The CDR3 runs 14 residues.

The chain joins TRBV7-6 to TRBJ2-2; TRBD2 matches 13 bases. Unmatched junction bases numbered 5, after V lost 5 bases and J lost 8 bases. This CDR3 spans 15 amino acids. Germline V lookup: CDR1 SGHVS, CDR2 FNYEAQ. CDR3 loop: CASSRTSGSFGELFF. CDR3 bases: TGTGCCAGCAGCCGGACTAGCGGGAGCTTTGGGGAGCTGTTTTTT.

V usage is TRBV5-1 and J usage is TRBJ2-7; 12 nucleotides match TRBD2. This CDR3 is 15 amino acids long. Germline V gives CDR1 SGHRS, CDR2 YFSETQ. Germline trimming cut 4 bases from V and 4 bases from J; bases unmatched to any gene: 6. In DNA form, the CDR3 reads TGCGCCAGCAGCACGACTAGCGGGAGCGATTACGAGCAGTACTTC. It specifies CASSTTSGSDYEQYF.

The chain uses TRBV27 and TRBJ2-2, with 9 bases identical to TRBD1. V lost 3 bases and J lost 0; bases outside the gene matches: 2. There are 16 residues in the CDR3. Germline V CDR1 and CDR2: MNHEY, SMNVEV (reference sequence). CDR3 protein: CASSFRQGANTGELFF. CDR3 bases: TGTGCCAGCAGTTTCCGACAGGGGGCGAACACCGGGGAGCTGTTTTTT.

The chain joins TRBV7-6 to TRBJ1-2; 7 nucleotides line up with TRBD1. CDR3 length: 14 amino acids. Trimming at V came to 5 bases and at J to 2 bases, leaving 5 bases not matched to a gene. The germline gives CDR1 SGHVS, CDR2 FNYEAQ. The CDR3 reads CASSPDRENYGYTF. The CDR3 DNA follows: TGTGCCAGCAGCCCTGACAGGGAAAACTATGGCTACACCTTC.

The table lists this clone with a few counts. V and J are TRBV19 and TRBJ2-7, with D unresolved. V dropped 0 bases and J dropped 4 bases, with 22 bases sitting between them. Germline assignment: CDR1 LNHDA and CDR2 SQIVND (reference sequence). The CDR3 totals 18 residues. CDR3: CASSIDLTAGGRSYEQYF. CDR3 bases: TGTGCCAGTAGTATAGATCTAACGGCAGGTGGGCGCTCGTACGAGCAGTACTTC.

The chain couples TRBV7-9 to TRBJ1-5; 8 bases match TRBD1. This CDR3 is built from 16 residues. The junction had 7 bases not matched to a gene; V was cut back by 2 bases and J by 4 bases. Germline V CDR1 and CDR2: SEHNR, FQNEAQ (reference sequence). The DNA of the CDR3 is TGTGCCAGCAGCTTAACGACAGGGGTGACGAATCAGCCCCAGCATTTT. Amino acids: CASSLTTGVTNQPQHF.

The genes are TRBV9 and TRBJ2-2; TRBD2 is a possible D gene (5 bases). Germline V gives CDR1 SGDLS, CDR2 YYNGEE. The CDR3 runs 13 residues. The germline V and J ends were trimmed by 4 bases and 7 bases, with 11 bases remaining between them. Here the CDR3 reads CASSPDGIGELFF. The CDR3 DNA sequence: TGTGCCAGCAGCCCCGACGGGATCGGGGAGCTGTTTTTT.

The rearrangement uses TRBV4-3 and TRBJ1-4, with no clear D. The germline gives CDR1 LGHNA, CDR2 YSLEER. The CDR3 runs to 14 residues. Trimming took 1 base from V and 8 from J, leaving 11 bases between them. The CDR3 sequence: CASSQGPRSEKLFF. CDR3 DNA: TGCGCCAGCAGCCAAGGGCCGAGGAGCGAAAAACTGTTTTTT.

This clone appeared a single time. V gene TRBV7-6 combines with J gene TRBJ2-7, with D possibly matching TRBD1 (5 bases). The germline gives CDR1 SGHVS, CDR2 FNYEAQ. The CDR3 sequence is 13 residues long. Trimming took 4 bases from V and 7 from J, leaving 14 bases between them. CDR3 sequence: CASSSGHVTEQYF. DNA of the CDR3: TGTGCCAGCAGCTCCGGACATGTCACGGAGCAGTACTTC.

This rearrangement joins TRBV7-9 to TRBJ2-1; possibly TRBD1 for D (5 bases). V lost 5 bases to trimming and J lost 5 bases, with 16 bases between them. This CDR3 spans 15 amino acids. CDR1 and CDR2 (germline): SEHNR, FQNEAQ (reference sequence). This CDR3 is CASSTPWGGHNEQFF. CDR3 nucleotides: TGTGCCAGCAGCACCCCCTGGGGCGGCCACAATGAGCAGTTCTTC.

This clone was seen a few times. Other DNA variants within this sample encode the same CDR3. The CDR3 region has the DNA TGTGCCAGCAGACGTCAGGGGGGAGGTCAGCCCCAGCATTTT. Residues: CASRRQGGGQPQHF. The rearrangement links TRBV28 to TRBJ1-5, with 7 bases identical to TRBD1. V gave up 6 bases and J gave up 6 bases; unmatched junction bases: 8. The CDR3 loop spans 14 amino acids. Germline V gene sequence: CDR1 MDHEN, CDR2 SYDVKM.

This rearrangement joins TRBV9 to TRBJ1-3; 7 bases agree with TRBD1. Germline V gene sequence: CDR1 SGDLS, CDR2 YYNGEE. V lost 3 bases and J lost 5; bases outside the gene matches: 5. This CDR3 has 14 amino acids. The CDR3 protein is CASSALQGRNTIYF. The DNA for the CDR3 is TGTGCCAGCAGCGCGTTACAGGGGAGAAACACCATATATTTT.

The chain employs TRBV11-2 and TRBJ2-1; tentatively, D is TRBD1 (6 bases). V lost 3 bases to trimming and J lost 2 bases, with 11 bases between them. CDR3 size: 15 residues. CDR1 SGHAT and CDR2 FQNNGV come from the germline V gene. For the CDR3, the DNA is TGTGCCAGCAGCTTCCGGCAGGGGACCTACAATGAGCAGTTCTTC. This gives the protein CASSFRQGTYNEQFF.

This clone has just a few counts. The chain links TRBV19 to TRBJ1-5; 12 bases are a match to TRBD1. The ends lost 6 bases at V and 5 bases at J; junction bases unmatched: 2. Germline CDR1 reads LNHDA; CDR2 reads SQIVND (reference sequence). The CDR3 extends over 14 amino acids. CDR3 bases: TGTGCCAGTAGGGGACAGGGGGCCGATCAGCCCCAGCATTTT. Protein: CASRGQGADQPQHF.

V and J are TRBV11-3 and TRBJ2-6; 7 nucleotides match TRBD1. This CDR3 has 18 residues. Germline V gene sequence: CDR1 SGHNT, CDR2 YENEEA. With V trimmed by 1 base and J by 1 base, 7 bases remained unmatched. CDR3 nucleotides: TGTGCCAGCAGCTTAGGACAGGGAATCGGATCTGGGGCCAACGTCCTGACTTTC. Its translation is CASSLGQGIGSGANVLTF. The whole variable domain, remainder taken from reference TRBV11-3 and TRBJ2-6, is EAGVVQSPRYKIIEKKQPVAFWCNPISGHNTLYWYLQNLGQGPELLIRYENEEAVDDSQLPKDRFSAERLKGVDSTLKIQPAELGDSAVYLCASSLGQGIGSGANVLTFGAGSRLTVL.

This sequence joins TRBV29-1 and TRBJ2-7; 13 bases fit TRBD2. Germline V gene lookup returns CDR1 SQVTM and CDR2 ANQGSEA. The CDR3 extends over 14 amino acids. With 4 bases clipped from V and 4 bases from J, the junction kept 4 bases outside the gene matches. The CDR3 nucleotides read TGCAGCGTTGCGGGACTAGCGGGACAATACGAGCAGTACTTC. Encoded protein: CSVAGLAGQYEQYF.

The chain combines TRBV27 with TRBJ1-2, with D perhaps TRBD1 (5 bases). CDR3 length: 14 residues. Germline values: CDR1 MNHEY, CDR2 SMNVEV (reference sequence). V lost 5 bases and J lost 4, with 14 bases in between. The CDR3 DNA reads TGTGCCAGCAGTCCATCCAGGGAGGCCTATGGCTACACCTTC. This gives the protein CASSPSREAYGYTF.

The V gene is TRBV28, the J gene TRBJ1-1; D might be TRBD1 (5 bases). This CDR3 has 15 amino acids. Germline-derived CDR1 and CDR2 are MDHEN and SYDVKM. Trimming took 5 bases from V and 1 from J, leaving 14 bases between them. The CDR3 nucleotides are TGTGCCAGCAGTGGGCGCGGGGCAGGGAACACTGAAGCTTTCTTT. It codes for CASSGRGAGNTEAFF.

CDR3 protein: CAWRRVIPSGANVLTF. In DNA form, the CDR3 reads TGTGCCTGGAGGCGGGTGATCCCCTCTGGGGCCAACGTCCTGACTTTC. J is TRBJ2-6 and V is TRBV30; TRBD2 is a possible D gene (5 bases). The CDR3 totals 16 residues. V lost 3 bases to trimming and J lost 0 bases, with 12 bases between them. The V gene's germline CDR1 is GTSNPN and CDR2 SVGIG (reference sequence).

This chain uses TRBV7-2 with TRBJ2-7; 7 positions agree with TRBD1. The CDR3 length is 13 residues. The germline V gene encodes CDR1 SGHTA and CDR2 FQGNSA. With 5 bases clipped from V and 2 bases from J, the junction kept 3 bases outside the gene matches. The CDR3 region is CASSADRAYEQYF. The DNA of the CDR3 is TGTGCCAGCAGCGCCGACAGGGCCTACGAGCAGTACTTC.

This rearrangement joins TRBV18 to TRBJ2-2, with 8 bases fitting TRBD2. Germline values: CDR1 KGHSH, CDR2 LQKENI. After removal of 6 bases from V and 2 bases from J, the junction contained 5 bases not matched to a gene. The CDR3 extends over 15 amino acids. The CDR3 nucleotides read TGTGCCAGCTCTGTAAGCGGGGGAAACACCGGGGAGCTGTTTTTT. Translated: CASSVSGGNTGELFF. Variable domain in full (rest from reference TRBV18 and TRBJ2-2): NAGVMQNPRHLVRRRGQEARLRCSPMKGHSHVYWYRQLPEEGLKFMVYLQKENIIDESGMPKERFSAEFPKEGPSILRIQQVVRGDSAAYFCASSVSGGNTGELFFGEGSRLTVL.

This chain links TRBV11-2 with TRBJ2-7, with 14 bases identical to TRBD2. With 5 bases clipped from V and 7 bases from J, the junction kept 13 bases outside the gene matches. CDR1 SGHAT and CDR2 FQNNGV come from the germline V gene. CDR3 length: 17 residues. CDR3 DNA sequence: TGTGCCAGCAGCCGTAATCCGGGACTAGCGGGAGTCGGGGAGCAGTACTTC. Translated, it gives CASSRNPGLAGVGEQYF.